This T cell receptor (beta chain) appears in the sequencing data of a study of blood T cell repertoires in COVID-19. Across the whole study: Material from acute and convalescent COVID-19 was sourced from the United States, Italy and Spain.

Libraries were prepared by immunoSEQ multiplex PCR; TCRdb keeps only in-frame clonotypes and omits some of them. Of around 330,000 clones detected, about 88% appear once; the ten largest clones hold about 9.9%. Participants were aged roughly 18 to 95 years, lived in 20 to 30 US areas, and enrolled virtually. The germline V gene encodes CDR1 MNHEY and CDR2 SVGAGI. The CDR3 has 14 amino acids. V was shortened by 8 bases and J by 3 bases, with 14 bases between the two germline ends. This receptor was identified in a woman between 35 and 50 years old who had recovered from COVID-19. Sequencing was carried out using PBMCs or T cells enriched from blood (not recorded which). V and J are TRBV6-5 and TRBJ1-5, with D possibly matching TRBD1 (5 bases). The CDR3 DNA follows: TGTGCCAGCGGTCAGGGAAGATACAATCAGCCCCAGCATTTT. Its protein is CASGQGRYNQPQHF.